A selection of T cell receptor beta chains follows, all from one sample in a study of blood T cell repertoires in COVID-19. Clones were read by immunoSEQ multiplex PCR, and TCRdb kept only the in-frame ones, dropping some. The repertoire has 200,000 to 300,000 clones, over 80% of them found once; the top ten carry approximately 1.6%. The sequencing sample was made of peripheral blood. The source of these receptors is a woman in her forties who had recovered from COVID-19. CDR3s include the opening cysteine and the closing phenylalanine or tryptophan. A D gene is named only where the DNA matches it firmly. Size is stated for part of the rows, as once, few or many counts, or as a class when the clone is expanded.

TRBJ2-7	TRBV6-2/TRBV6-3	-	-	TGTGCCAGCAGCCTCAACATCTACGAGCAGTACTTC	CASSLNIYEQYF
TRBJ1-4	TRBV28	-	-	TGTGCCAGCAGCGGGTCGGGGGGAGTTGAAAAACTGTTTTTT	CASSGSGGVEKLFF
TRBJ1-6	TRBV4-1	once	TRBD1	TGCGCCAGCAGCCAGATGACAGGGGGTCATTCACCCCTCCACTTT	CASSQMTGGHSPLHF
TRBJ2-5	TRBV20-1	-	-	TGCAGTGCTAGTTCCACCCCAGCGGCCCAGTACTTC	CSASSTPAAQYF
TRBJ2-7	TRBV30	-	-	TGTGCCTGGAGTGTACAGGCCGGACGCTACGAGCAGTACTTC	CAWSVQAGRYEQYF
TRBJ2-6	TRBV5-4	-	-	TGTGCCAGCAGCGCATCCAAGACACGCACAGGGGCCAACGTCCTGACTTTC	CASSASKTRTGANVLTF
TRBJ2-7	TRBV7-8	-	-	TGTGCCAGCAGAAAGAGTAGGGGGTTGGGGTACGAGCAGTACTTC	CASRKSRGLGYEQYF
TRBJ2-5	TRBV5-4	-	-	TGTGCCAGCAGCTTCGGACTGGCGACGACCCCAGAGACCCAGTACTTC	CASSFGLATTPETQYF
TRBJ2-6	TRBV7-6	few	TRBD1	TGTGCCAGCAGCGCGAGGGGGCCTGGGGCCAACGTCCTGACTTTC	CASSARGPGANVLTF
TRBJ1-6	TRBV2	-	-	TGTGCCAGTCTCACCCCCGGAGGTTCACCCCTCCACTTT	CASLTPGGSPLHF
TRBJ2-5	TRBV13	-	TRBD2	TGTGCCAGCAGCTTAGAGGGCGGGGGACAGACCCAGTACTTC	CASSLEGGGQTQYF
TRBJ2-1	TRBV7-2	-	TRBD1	TGTGCCAGCAGCTTAGCCCCGACAGGGGGATCCTACAATGAGCAGTTCTTC	CASSLAPTGGSYNEQFF
TRBJ1-2	TRBV3-1/TRBV3-2	-	TRBD1	TGTGCCAGCAGCGGGACAGCTTTGGGCTACACCTTC	CASSGTALGYTF
TRBJ2-7	TRBV5-1	-	TRBD2	TGCGCCAGCAGCGTTACTAGCGGGGGGGCCTCGTACGAGCAGTACTTC	CASSVTSGGASYEQYF
TRBJ2-7	TRBV7-2	-	TRBD2	TGTGCCAGCAGCCGGACTAGCGGGGGGTTTTCCTCTGTCTACGAGCAGTACTTC	CASSRTSGGFSSVYEQYF